Listed below are T cell receptor beta chains from one sample, sequenced in a study of blood T cell repertoires in COVID-19. Sequencing used immunoSEQ multiplex PCR; TCRdb keeps in-frame clones, though not all of them. Counted here are 100,000 to 150,000 clones, about 86% occurring once; the ten biggest clones make up more than 3%. The sample consisted of peripheral blood. The receptors come from a woman aged 45 to 65 with acute or convalescent COVID-19. CDR3s include the opening cysteine and the closing phenylalanine or tryptophan. A D gene is named only where the DNA matches it firmly. Not every row has a clone size; where given, it reads once, few, many or a size class.

NA TRBJ2-1 once TRBV6-6 CASSSLGGYNEQFF TGTGCCAGCAGTTCGCTGGGGGGCTACAATGAGCAGTTCTTC
NA TRBJ2-1 NA TRBV9 CASSPWGGTYNEQFF TGTGCCAGCAGCCCCTGGGGCGGTACCTACAATGAGCAGTTCTTC
NA TRBJ1-5 NA TRBV30 CAWSVGADLGNQPQHF TGTGCCTGGAGTGTAGGGGCCGACTTGGGCAATCAGCCCCAGCATTTT
NA TRBJ2-1 once TRBV20-1 CSASSHNEQFF TGCAGTGCTAGCTCTCACAATGAGCAGTTCTTC
NA TRBJ2-7 NA TRBV5-5 CASSLMTGGAGYEQYF TGTGCCAGCAGCTTGATGACCGGCGGGGCGGGATACGAGCAGTACTTC
TRBD2 TRBJ2-3 NA TRBV9 CASSSGGTSIGTQYF TGTGCCAGCAGTTCGGGGGGGACTAGCATTGGTACGCAGTATTTT
NA TRBJ2-1 NA TRBV3-1/TRBV3-2 CASSPLGGGSYNEQFF TGTGCCAGCAGCCCCCTGGGAGGGGGGTCCTACAATGAGCAGTTCTTC
TRBD2 TRBJ2-1 NA TRBV6-5 CASSYGTSGTNEQFF TGTGCCAGCAGCTACGGGACTAGCGGGACCAATGAGCAGTTCTTC
NA TRBJ1-6 NA TRBV9 CASSVEALSPLHF TGTGCCAGCAGCGTAGAGGCACTATCACCCCTCCACTTT
TRBD2 TRBJ2-7 once TRBV5-4 CASSELAGVNGEQYF TGTGCCAGCAGCGAACTAGCGGGAGTTAATGGCGAGCAGTACTTC
NA TRBJ1-2 once TRBV5-1 CASSLSGGAGYGYTF TGCGCCAGCAGCTTGAGTGGGGGCGCGGGCTATGGCTACACCTTC
NA TRBJ1-1 NA TRBV15 CATSKQGTAREAFF TGTGCCACCAGCAAACAGGGTACAGCTCGTGAAGCTTTCTTT
NA TRBJ1-4 NA TRBV18 CASSGPDNEKLFF TGTGCCAGCTCAGGGCCCGACAATGAAAAACTGTTTTTT
TRBD1 TRBJ2-7 few TRBV3-1/TRBV3-2 CASSQRTGSYEQYF TGTGCCAGCAGCCAACGGACAGGTTCCTACGAGCAGTACTTC
TRBD1 TRBJ1-5 NA TRBV18 CASSTGGNQPQHF TGTGCCAGCTCAACAGGGGGCAATCAGCCCCAGCATTTT
NA TRBJ1-1 NA TRBV27 CASSSPNRRNTEAFF TGTGCCAGCAGTTCTCCTAACAGGAGGAACACTGAAGCTTTCTTT
NA TRBJ1-1 NA TRBV6-4 CASAVRVNTEAFF TGTGCCAGCGCAGTCCGGGTTAACACTGAAGCTTTCTTT
NA TRBJ2-3 NA TRBV9 CASGFGLASDTQYF TGTGCCAGCGGTTTTGGGCTAGCCTCCGATACGCAGTATTTT
NA TRBJ1-4 NA TRBV28 CASATYREVREKLFF TGTGCCAGCGCCACCTACAGGGAAGTACGGGAAAAACTGTTTTTT
NA TRBJ1-2 once TRBV19 CASSIQPKPLGYGYTF TGTGCCAGTAGTATCCAGCCGAAGCCCCTAGGCTATGGCTACACCTTC
NA TRBJ1-5 NA TRBV3-1/TRBV3-2 CASSRGLSNQPQHF TGTGCCAGCAGCAGGGGACTTAGCAATCAGCCCCAGCATTTT
TRBD1 TRBJ2-2 NA TRBV4-1 CASSQVWTGTNTGELFF TGCGCCAGCAGCCAAGTTTGGACAGGTACGAACACCGGGGAGCTGTTTTTT
NA TRBJ1-5 once TRBV2 CASKGLRIGDSNQPQHF TGTGCCAGCAAGGGACTCCGAATTGGGGATAGCAATCAGCCCCAGCATTTT
NA TRBJ2-1 NA TRBV3-1/TRBV3-2 CASSPIAGSAPTYNEQFF TGTGCCAGCAGCCCCATCGCGGGGAGCGCCCCGACGTACAATGAGCAGTTCTTC
NA TRBJ2-1 NA TRBV5-1 CASSLGQNTEQFF TGCGCCAGCAGCTTGGGACAAAATACTGAGCAGTTCTTC
NA TRBJ1-2 few TRBV19 CASTVAEDRFNYGYTF TGTGCCAGTACTGTTGCCGAGGACAGATTTAACTATGGCTACACCTTC
TRBD1 TRBJ1-4 NA TRBV18 CASSPPRGNNEKLFF TGTGCCAGCTCACCTCCCAGGGGGAATAATGAAAAACTGTTTTTT
NA TRBJ1-2 NA TRBV9 CASSERTANYGYTF TGTGCCAGCAGCGAAAGAACAGCTAACTATGGCTACACCTTC
NA TRBJ1-2 NA TRBV29-1 CSVDGDSKTPYGYTF TGCAGCGTTGACGGTGACAGCAAAACCCCCTATGGCTACACCTTC
NA TRBJ2-7 NA TRBV28 CASSLGSLGSYEQYF TGTGCCAGCAGCCTAGGTTCCCTTGGGTCCTACGAGCAGTACTTC
NA TRBJ2-3 NA TRBV7-6 CASSPTETGQGATDTQYF TGTGCCAGCAGCCCGACTGAAACAGGCCAAGGGGCCACAGATACGCAGTATTTT
TRBD1 TRBJ1-5 NA TRBV19 CASSIDGYRGYSNQPQHF TGTGCCAGTAGTATAGATGGGTACAGGGGATATAGCAATCAGCCCCAGCATTTT
TRBD2 TRBJ2-7 NA TRBV6-2/TRBV6-3 CASSSRLAGQYF TGTGCCAGCAGCTCAAGACTAGCGGGGCAGTACTTC
NA TRBJ1-1 few TRBV11-2 CASSLAGNTEAFF TGTGCCAGCAGCCTCGCAGGCAACACTGAAGCTTTCTTT
NA TRBJ1-2 NA TRBV6-2/TRBV6-3 CASSLAGPTGASPYGYTF TGTGCCAGCAGCCTAGCGGGACCGACAGGCGCATCACCCTATGGCTACACCTTC
TRBD1 TRBJ1-2 NA TRBV30 CAWSISGTGIYLYGYTF TGTGCCTGGAGTATTTCCGGGACAGGGATTTATCTCTATGGCTACACCTTC
NA TRBJ2-7 NA TRBV4-2 CASSQDTLASNEQYF TGTGCCAGCAGCCAAGATACGCTAGCCTCCAACGAGCAGTACTTC
NA TRBJ2-3 NA TRBV7-9 CASSFREDTQYF TGTGCCAGCAGCTTCAGGGAAGATACGCAGTATTTT
TRBD1 TRBJ2-5 NA TRBV5-8 CASSLRTGGVETQYF TGTGCCAGCAGCCTCCGGACAGGGGGCGTTGAGACCCAGTACTTC
NA TRBJ2-2 NA TRBV14 CASSQGLPGTGELFF TGTGCCAGCAGCCAAGGACTCCCGGGGACCGGGGAGCTGTTTTTT
TRBD2 TRBJ2-1 NA TRBV10-3 CAITPQAGPSGEQFF TGTGCCATCACCCCCCAAGCGGGACCCTCCGGGGAGCAGTTCTTC
TRBD2 TRBJ2-2 NA TRBV7-9 CASSLPGTSGVVSTGELFF TGTGCCAGCAGCTTGCCCGGGACTAGCGGGGTCGTTTCCACCGGGGAGCTGTTTTTT
NA TRBJ1-2 NA TRBV14 CASSYARGVNYGYTF TGTGCCAGCAGCTACGCCCGGGGGGTTAACTATGGCTACACCTTC
TRBD1 TRBJ1-1 NA TRBV10-3 CAISELHTGTVNTEAFF TGTGCCATCAGTGAGCTGCACACCGGGACAGTGAACACTGAAGCTTTCTTT
NA TRBJ1-6 NA TRBV11-1 CASSLRGANSPLHF TGTGCCAGCAGCTTACGGGGGGCTAATTCACCCCTCCACTTT
TRBD1 TRBJ2-7 NA TRBV2 CASVRDRGYEQYF TGTGCCAGCGTTAGGGACAGGGGTTACGAGCAGTACTTC
TRBD1 TRBJ2-7 NA TRBV11-3 CASSLGQFYEQYF TGTGCCAGCAGCTTGGGACAGTTCTACGAGCAGTACTTC
NA TRBJ2-1 NA TRBV20-1 CSASRELANEQFF TGCAGTGCTAGTCGGGAGCTCGCGAATGAGCAGTTCTTC
NA TRBJ2-2 NA TRBV30 CAPPQVTNTGELFF TGTGCCCCCCCCCAGGTGACGAACACCGGGGAGCTGTTTTTT
NA TRBJ1-6 NA TRBV18 CASSPGNIGGSPLHF TGTGCCAGCTCTCCAGGCAACATCGGCGGATCACCCCTCCACTTT
NA TRBJ2-1 few TRBV4-2 CASSQDREPHNEQFF TGTGCCAGCAGCCAAGATCGGGAGCCCCACAATGAGCAGTTCTTC
TRBD1 TRBJ1-1 NA TRBV18 CASSRGQGGTEAFF TGTGCCAGCTCACGTGGACAGGGAGGCACTGAAGCTTTCTTT
TRBD1 TRBJ1-2 NA TRBV27 CASSFSGQNYGYTF TGTGCCAGCAGTTTCTCGGGACAGAACTATGGCTACACCTTC